This T cell receptor (beta chain) is from a study of long-term antiretroviral therapy in people with HIV. Study results and caveats: Once patients were on ART, diversity went higher but still fell short of transplant donor controls.

This clone was observed once. Its specificity is unknown. They ran version v3.0 of the immunoSEQ assay at survey level. A target of about 35,000-55,000 T-cell genomes per sample was set for sequencing. Sequencing used immunoSEQ multiplex PCR; TCRdb keeps in-frame clones, though not all of them. The sample has approximately 27,000 clones; 90% are singletons. The input for sequencing was unsorted PBMCs, taken 5.2 years after starting antiretroviral therapy. The origin of this receptor is a woman in her 40s with HIV.

For the CDR3, the DNA is TGTGCCAGCAGTTCCTACTATGGCTACACCTTC. This encodes CASSSYYGYTF. The chain has TRBV28 and TRBJ1-2, with D unresolved. V lost 4 bases and J lost 3, with 3 bases in between. Germline V lookup: CDR1 MDHEN, CDR2 SYDVKM. The CDR3 covers 11 residues.